This note documents a single TCR beta chain sequence. Germline assignment: CDR1 MNHEY and CDR2 SVGAGI. The CDR3 covers 15 residues. Trimming stripped 0 bases from V and 4 bases from J, with 12 bases between. This entry is derived from a study of shared T cell receptors in the human thymus. Only in-frame clones appear in the TCRdb table, and some are missing; sequencing was by immunoSEQ multiplex PCR. The table has roughly 660,000 clones, roughly 90% seen once. These data are also associated with another study on human thymus T cells. From that second work: Unrelated individuals had highly overlapping thymic repertoires, as reported in related research.

The sample taken for sequencing was thymocytes. The receptor was isolated from a boy in the first two years of life with a congenital heart defect. This chain connects TRBV6-5 to TRBJ1-2; no clear D gene. CDR3 in DNA: TGTGCCAGCAGTTACTCCTCAGCCACTATCTATGGCTACACCTTC. Its translation is CASSYSSATIYGYTF.